This passage covers 29 T cell receptor beta chains from one sample sequenced in a study of blood T cell repertoires in COVID-19. TCRdb keeps only in-frame clones here, not all; method: immunoSEQ multiplex PCR. The sample holds 180,000 or so clones, roughly 79% seen once. The sample consisted of peripheral blood. The origin of the receptors is a middle-aged woman with COVID-19, enrolled during active disease.

The chain is built from TRBV30 and TRBJ1-5, with TRBD1 matching over 9 bases. Germline V lookup: CDR1 GTSNPN, CDR2 SVGIG (reference sequence). The V and J ends lost 5 bases and 9 bases, in that order; junction bases with no gene match: 14. The CDR3 has 15 amino acids. CDR3 region: CAWGPRDRDNWPQHF. Written as DNA, the CDR3 is TGTGCCTGGGGTCCCCGGGACAGGGACAATTGGCCCCAGCATTTT.

The chain is built from TRBV5-4 and TRBJ2-1, with 7 bases that match TRBD2. Germline V lookup: CDR1 SGHNT, CDR2 YYREEE (reference sequence). This CDR3 contains 16 residues. J gave up 1 base and V 0 bases, and 4 bases lay outside the gene matches. CDR3 loop: CASSLDAGESYNEQFF. The CDR3 DNA reads TGTGCCAGCAGCTTGGATGCGGGAGAGTCCTACAATGAGCAGTTCTTC.

This chain joins TRBV4-2 and TRBJ1-1; 7 bases fit TRBD1. The CDR3 totals 16 residues. Germline V gives CDR1 LGHNA, CDR2 YNFKEQ. The ends lost 2 bases at V and 2 bases at J; junction bases unmatched: 8. The CDR3 reads CASSQPGGSGNTEAFF. The DNA of the CDR3 is TGTGCCAGCAGCCAACCAGGGGGGTCTGGAAACACTGAAGCTTTCTTT.

V gene TRBV2 combines with J gene TRBJ2-3; 12 bases agree with TRBD2. This CDR3 has 15 amino acids. The V gene's germline CDR1 is SNHLY and CDR2 FYNNEI. The V and J ends lost 4 bases and 8 bases, in that order; junction bases with no gene match: 7. DNA for the CDR3: TGTGCCAGCAGTGCTAGCGGGAGGGCCGCAGGTACGCAGTATTTT. Protein product: CASSASGRAAGTQYF. The whole variable domain, filled in from reference TRBV2 and TRBJ2-3, reads EPEVTQTPSHQVTQMGQEVILRCVPISNHLYFYWYRQILGQKVEFLVSFYNNEISEKSEIFDDQFSVERPDGSNFTLKIRSTKLEDSAMYFCASSASGRAAGTQYFGPGTRLTVL.

This clone turned up a few times. The chain employs TRBV15 and TRBJ1-6; tentatively, D is TRBD1 (5 bases). Germline loops: CDR1 LNHNV, CDR2 YYDKDF (reference sequence). Between the trimmed V and J ends, which lost 1 base and 8 bases, there was a span of 15 bases. The CDR3 spans 16 residues. The CDR3 sequence is CATSRAGVGLDSPLHF. CDR3 coding DNA: TGTGCCACCAGCAGAGCGGGGGTGGGTTTGGATTCACCCCTCCACTTT.

The genes are TRBV9 and TRBJ1-2, with TRBD1 identical over 7 bases. This CDR3 has 15 residues. Germline loops: CDR1 SGDLS, CDR2 YYNGEE. V was pared by 6 bases and J by 6 bases, with 14 bases of the junction left unmatched. The CDR3 here is CASKKADRDIHGYTF. The CDR3 DNA reads as TGTGCCAGCAAAAAGGCAGACAGGGACATCCATGGCTACACCTTC.

This chain connects TRBV14 to TRBJ2-1, with a tentative D call TRBD1 (6 bases). The CDR3 extends over 17 amino acids. Germline CDR1 is SGHDN and CDR2 is FVKESK. V gave up 2 bases and J gave up 5 bases, with 19 bases separating them. The CDR3 sequence: CASSQTPGHRADNEQFF. DNA for the CDR3: TGTGCCAGCAGCCAAACACCGGGACACCGAGCCGACAATGAGCAGTTCTTC.

The chain carries TRBV6-5 and TRBJ1-1; D gene ambiguous. Trimming removed 6 bases from V and 3 bases from J, with 14 bases in between. Per the germline V gene, CDR1 is MNHEY and CDR2 is SVGAGI. The CDR3 sequence is 14 residues long. The CDR3 DNA is TGTGCCAGCAGCTCTGAGCGCGCGGACACTGAAGCTTTCTTT. It specifies CASSSERADTEAFF.

The gene calls are TRBV19 and TRBJ2-1, with 12 bases fitting TRBD2. The germline V gene has CDR1 LNHDA and CDR2 SQIVND (reference sequence). With V trimmed by 6 bases and J by 6 bases, 3 bases remained unmatched. There are 14 residues in the CDR3. The CDR3 sequence: CASSTSGRSNEQFF. The DNA for the CDR3 is TGTGCCAGTAGCACTAGCGGGAGGAGCAATGAGCAGTTCTTC.

The chain couples TRBV6-5 to TRBJ1-2; D may be TRBD1 (5 bases). The CDR3 loop spans 12 amino acids. Germline CDR1 and CDR2: MNHEY and SVGAGI. V was shortened by 8 bases and J by 0 bases, with 7 bases between the two germline ends. The CDR3 bases are TGTGCCAGCCAGGGCCCTAACTATGGCTACACCTTC. As protein: CASQGPNYGYTF.

There are a few counts of this clone. The chain uses TRBV19 and TRBJ2-1, with D perhaps matching TRBD2 (5 bases). CDR3 size: 12 residues. V lost 10 bases and J 7 bases, leaving 14 bases between the germline ends. Per the germline V gene, CDR1 is LNHDA and CDR2 is SQIVND (reference sequence). CDR3 amino acids: CATRGSSNEQFF. The CDR3 region has the DNA TGTGCCACCCGGGGTAGCTCGAATGAGCAGTTCTTC.

V and J are TRBV15 and TRBJ2-1; 7 bases map to TRBD2. Germline V gives CDR1 LNHNV, CDR2 YYDKDF (reference sequence). CDR3 length: 15 residues. J gave up 5 bases and V 0 bases, and 4 bases lay outside the gene matches. Here the CDR3 DNA reads TGTGCCACCAGCAGAGATCGGACTAGTCACAATGAGCAGTTCTTC. It codes for CATSRDRTSHNEQFF. The full variable domain, with the rest looked up from reference TRBV15 and TRBJ2-1, is DAMVIQNPRYQVTQFGKPVTLSCSQTLNHNVMYWYQQKSSQAPKLLFHYYDKDFNNEADTPDNFQSRRPNTSFCFLDIRSPGLGDTAMYLCATSRDRTSHNEQFFGPGTRLTVL.

This clone was counted only a few times. The chain recombines TRBV19 with TRBJ2-3; 8 bases agree with TRBD2. Losses at the gene ends were 5 bases for V and 2 bases for J; bases not matched to a gene: 3. The CDR3 loop spans 14 amino acids. Looked up from germline, CDR1 is LNHDA and CDR2 is SQIVND (reference sequence). This CDR3 reads CASSDSGVTDTQYF. The DNA for the CDR3 is TGTGCCAGTAGTGATAGCGGGGTCACAGATACGCAGTATTTT. The full variable domain, rest sourced from reference TRBV19 and TRBJ2-3, is DGGITQSPKYLFRKEGQNVTLSCEQNLNHDAMYWYRQDPGQGLRLIYYSQIVNDFQKGDIAEGYSVSREKKESFPLTVTSAQKNPTAFYLCASSDSGVTDTQYFGPGTRLTVL.

This clone was observed many times. Given the absence of the conserved phenylalanine or tryptophan at the CDR3 end, a read error is likely. It is unclear where the CDR3 begins or ends on the DNA, so no DNA is shown, and the CDR3 is as TCRdb lists it. This chain links TRBV29-1 with TRBJ2-3; the table's D call, TRBD2, was not checked against the DNA. CDR1 is SQVTM, CDR2 ANQGSEA, per germline. Ends included, the CDR3 has 14 residues. CDR3: CSVCSSGRPRALWG.

The chain recombines TRBV5-1 with TRBJ2-5; 8 bases are a match to TRBD1. J lost 2 bases, V lost 5 bases, and 8 bases had no gene match. Per germline, CDR1 SGHRS and CDR2 YFSETQ. The CDR3 extends over 15 amino acids. CDR3: CASSSDRGSQETQYF. The CDR3 nucleotides are TGCGCCAGCAGTAGTGACAGGGGCTCTCAAGAGACCCAGTACTTC.

This sequence joins TRBV9 and TRBJ2-4, with D tentatively TRBD2 (6 bases). The V end was cut by 0 bases, the J end by 2 bases, with 24 bases between. Per germline, CDR1 SGDLS and CDR2 YYNGEE. The length of the CDR3 is 20 residues. In DNA, the CDR3 is TGTGCCAGCAGCGTAGATCCTCTAGCGTCTCCGGAAATATCCAAAAACATTCAGTACTTC. Amino acids: CASSVDPLASPEISKNIQYF.

This clone has a handful of counts. The chain uses TRBV6-4 and TRBJ2-1, with D maybe TRBD2 (6 bases). This CDR3 contains 16 residues. Germline CDR1 reads MRHNA; CDR2 reads SNTAGT. The V and J ends lost 0 bases and 0 bases respectively, with 9 bases between them. CDR3 coding DNA: TGTGCCAGCAGTGACTCTGGAGCGGGCTCCTACAATGAGCAGTTCTTC. Its translation is CASSDSGAGSYNEQFF.

The genes are TRBV28 and TRBJ2-1; the match to TRBD2 covers 10 bases. Germline loops: CDR1 MDHEN, CDR2 SYDVKM. CDR3 length: 15 amino acids. The junction had 11 bases not matched to a gene; V was cut back by 7 bases and J by 8 bases. CDR3 sequence (DNA): TGTGCCAGCATTGGGGGACATAGCGGGAGGTATGAGCAGTTCTTC. This translates into CASIGGHSGRYEQFF.

The genes are TRBV25-1 and TRBJ1-2, with D perhaps TRBD1 (6 bases). Germline CDR1 and CDR2: MGHDK and SYGVNS. Deletions cut 4 bases from V and 4 bases from J, with 13 bases between. This CDR3 region has 14 residues. Written as DNA, the CDR3 is TGTGCCAGCAGTGCTGGGGGCGATCGCTATGGCTACACCTTC. Protein product: CASSAGGDRYGYTF.

The chain combines TRBV2 with TRBJ2-7; D is ambiguous. This CDR3 is 13 amino acids long. V was pared by 7 bases and J by 0 bases, with 10 bases between. Germline V lookup: CDR1 SNHLY, CDR2 FYNNEI. DNA for the CDR3: TGTGCCAGCATGGTTGCGCACTCCTACGAGCAGTACTTC. Translated: CASMVAHSYEQYF.

The genes are TRBV19 and TRBJ1-1; D gene ambiguous. The CDR3 contains 13 residues. V dropped 3 bases and J dropped 4 bases, with 9 bases sitting between them. Per germline, CDR1 LNHDA and CDR2 SQIVND (reference sequence). The CDR3 DNA reads as TGTGCCAGTAGTATCGGGATCTCCACTGAAGCTTTCTTT. It yields the protein CASSIGISTEAFF.

V usage is TRBV5-6 and J usage is TRBJ2-7, with TRBD2 as a possible D gene (6 bases). Germline CDR1 and CDR2: SGHDT and YYEEEE. This CDR3 spans 14 amino acids. V was clipped by 0 bases and J by 3 bases, with 10 bases between them. The CDR3 region is CASSLDSGGYEQYV. In DNA form, the CDR3 reads TGTGCCAGCAGCTTGGATTCCGGGGGCTACGAGCAGTACGTC.

The chain couples TRBV6-2 or TRBV6-3 to TRBJ2-5, with TRBD1 identical over 7 bases. J gave up 4 bases and V 0 bases, and 5 bases lay outside the gene matches. Germline loops: CDR1 MNHEY, CDR2 SVGEGT. This CDR3 comprises 15 residues. The CDR3 spells CASSYSGGRGETQYF. As DNA, the CDR3 is TGTGCCAGCAGTTACTCAGGGGGCCGGGGAGAGACCCAGTACTTC.

J is TRBJ2-7 and V is TRBV5-1, with 7 nucleotides matching TRBD2. The ends lost 2 bases at V and 3 bases at J; junction bases unmatched: 2. The CDR3 is made up of 13 amino acids. Looked up from germline, CDR1 is SGHRS and CDR2 is YFSETQ. The CDR3 protein is CASSLSGDYEQYF. DNA for the CDR3: TGCGCCAGCAGCTTAAGCGGGGACTACGAGCAGTACTTC.

J is TRBJ1-1 and V is TRBV4-2; D gene unclear. V lost 4 bases, J lost 4 bases, and 10 bases lay in between. There are 13 residues in the CDR3. Germline CDR1 reads LGHNA; CDR2 reads YNFKEQ. In DNA form, the CDR3 reads TGTGCCAGCAGCCTGGCGGGTACCACTGAAGCTTTCTTT. This translates into CASSLAGTTEAFF.

The V and J genes are TRBV27 and TRBJ1-2; D call uncertain. Germline CDR1 is MNHEY and CDR2 is SMNVEV (reference sequence). The CDR3 runs 13 residues. V lost 5 bases, J lost 7 bases, and 14 bases lay in between. The CDR3: CASSPHDRGGYTF. In nucleotides, the CDR3 is TGTGCCAGCAGTCCCCATGACCGAGGTGGCTACACCTTC.

The CDR3 DNA follows: TGTGCCAGCAGCCCCAGTGGACAGGGTGGAACCGGGGAGCTGTTTTTT. Its protein product is CASSPSGQGGTGELFF. The V gene is TRBV7-3, the J gene TRBJ2-2; 8 positions match TRBD1. CDR1 is SGHTA, CDR2 FQGTGA, per germline. The CDR3 length is 16 residues. Trimming cost V 5 bases and J 5 bases; bases outside gene matches: 10.

The chain employs TRBV2 and TRBJ1-5; D perhaps matches TRBD1 (5 bases). V lost 4 bases and J 6 bases, leaving 13 bases between the germline ends. The CDR3 is 14 residues long. The germline CDR1 and CDR2 sequences are SNHLY and FYNNEI. The CDR3 bases are TGTGCCAGCAGTGCGGGGGTTCGGAGTCAGCCCCAGCATTTT. It specifies CASSAGVRSQPQHF.

V and J are TRBV6-5 and TRBJ2-2; 12 nucleotides align to TRBD2. CDR1 MNHEY and CDR2 SVGAGI come from the germline V gene. The CDR3 spans 15 residues. V shed 6 bases, J shed 6 bases, and the junction held 5 bases outside the gene matches. The CDR3 DNA sequence: TGTGCCAGCAGGGTCCTAGCGGGGGGGCCCGGGGAGCTGTTTTTT. It is translated as CASRVLAGGPGELFF.